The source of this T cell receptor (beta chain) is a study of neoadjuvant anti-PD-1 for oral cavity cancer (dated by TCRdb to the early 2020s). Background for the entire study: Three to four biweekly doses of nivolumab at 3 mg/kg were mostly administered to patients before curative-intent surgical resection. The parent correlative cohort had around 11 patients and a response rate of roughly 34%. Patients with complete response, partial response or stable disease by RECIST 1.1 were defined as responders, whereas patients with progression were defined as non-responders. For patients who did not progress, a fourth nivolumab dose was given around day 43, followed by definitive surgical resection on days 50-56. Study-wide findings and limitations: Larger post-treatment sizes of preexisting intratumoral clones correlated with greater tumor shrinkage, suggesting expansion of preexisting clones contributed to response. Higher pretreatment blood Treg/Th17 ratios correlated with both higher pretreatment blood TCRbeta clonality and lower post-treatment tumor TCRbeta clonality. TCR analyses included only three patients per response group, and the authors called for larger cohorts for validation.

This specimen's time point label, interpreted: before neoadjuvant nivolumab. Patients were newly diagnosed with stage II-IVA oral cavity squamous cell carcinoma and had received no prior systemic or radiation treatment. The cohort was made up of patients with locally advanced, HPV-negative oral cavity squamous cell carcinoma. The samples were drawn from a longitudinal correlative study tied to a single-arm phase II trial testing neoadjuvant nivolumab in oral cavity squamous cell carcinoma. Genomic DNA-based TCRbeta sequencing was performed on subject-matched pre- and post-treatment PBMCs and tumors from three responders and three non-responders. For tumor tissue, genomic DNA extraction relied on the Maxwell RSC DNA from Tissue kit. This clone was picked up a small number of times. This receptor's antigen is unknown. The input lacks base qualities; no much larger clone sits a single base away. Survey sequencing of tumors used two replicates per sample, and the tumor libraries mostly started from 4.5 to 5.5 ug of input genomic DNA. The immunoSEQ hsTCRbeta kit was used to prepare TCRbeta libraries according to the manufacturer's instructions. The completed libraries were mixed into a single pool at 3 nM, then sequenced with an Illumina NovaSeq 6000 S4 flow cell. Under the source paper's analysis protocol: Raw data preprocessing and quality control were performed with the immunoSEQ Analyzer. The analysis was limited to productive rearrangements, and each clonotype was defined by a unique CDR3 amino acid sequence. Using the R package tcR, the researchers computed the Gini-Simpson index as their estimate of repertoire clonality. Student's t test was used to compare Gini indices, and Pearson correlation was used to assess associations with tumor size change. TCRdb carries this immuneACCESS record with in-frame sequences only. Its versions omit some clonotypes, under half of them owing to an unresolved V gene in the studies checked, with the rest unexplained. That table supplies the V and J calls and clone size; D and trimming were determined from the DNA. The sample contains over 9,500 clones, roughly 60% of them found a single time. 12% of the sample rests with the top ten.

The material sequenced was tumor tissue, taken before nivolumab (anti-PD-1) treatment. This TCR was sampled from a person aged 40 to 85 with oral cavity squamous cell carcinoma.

The DNA reads TGTGCCAGCAGCCCCGGGACTAGCGGGCACAATGAGCAGTTCTTC. The translation is CASSPGTSGHNEQFF. The chain links TRBV7-3 with TRBJ2-1; 12 junctional bases match TRBD2. Trimmed from V: 5 bases; trimmed from J: 5 bases; junction bases lacking a gene match: 4. Measured from the cysteine to the phenylalanine, the CDR3 is 15 residues long. Only the CDR3 portion is preserved as DNA: 45 bases, with reading frame beginning at the first base. Sequences SGHTA (CDR1) and FQGTGA (CDR2) are obtained from the germline V gene.